The 14 T cell receptor beta chains listed next were all sequenced from one sample in a study of beta chain features in type 1 diabetes. The investigators reverse transcribed all of the isolated RNA, so they sequenced expressed TCRB transcripts. Here immunoSEQ multiplex PCR was the method, and the copy in TCRdb shows in-frame clones only, minus some. Found here are 250,000 to 400,000 clones, approximately 15% of them singletons; the top ten hold 5.5% to 7.5%. The sample comprised central memory CD4+ T cells from blood. These TCRs come from a young man in good health.

The chain recombines TRBV10-3 with TRBJ2-1; 12 positions agree with TRBD2. Losses at the gene ends were 6 bases for V and 6 bases for J; bases not matched to a gene: 9. Germline values: CDR1 ENHRY, CDR2 SYGVKD. The CDR3 is made up of 16 amino acids. The CDR3 DNA follows: TGTGCCATCAGCGGAGAGGGACTAGCGGGTTTCAATGAGCAGTTCTTC. Protein product: CAISGEGLAGFNEQFF.

This clone turned up a few times. The chain carries TRBV7-2 and TRBJ2-1; 9 nucleotides line up with TRBD2. CDR1 and CDR2 (germline): SGHTA, FQGNSA. With V trimmed by 7 bases and J by 0 bases, 10 bases remained unmatched. The CDR3 contains 17 residues. The CDR3 protein is CASTDRGGGVSYNEQFF. CDR3 sequence (DNA): TGTGCCAGCACCGATAGGGGCGGGGGGGTCTCCTACAATGAGCAGTTCTTC.

This clone was found many times. The chain carries TRBV4-3 and TRBJ2-1; no clear D. Germline V gene sequence: CDR1 LGHNA, CDR2 YSLEER. The CDR3 runs to 13 residues. V was pared by 0 bases and J by 10 bases, with 10 bases between. The CDR3 spells CASSQDLGMEQFF. CDR3 coding DNA: TGCGCCAGCAGCCAAGATTTAGGGATGGAGCAGTTCTTC.

This clone was picked up a small number of times. The chain carries TRBV9 and TRBJ1-1; D is uncertain. Germline values: CDR1 SGDLS, CDR2 YYNGEE. This CDR3 contains 14 residues. Trimming cost V 3 bases and J 1 base, with 10 bases left between them. CDR3 nucleotide sequence: TGTGCCAGCAGCGGACGGGAGGCGAACACTGAAGCTTTCTTT. It specifies CASSGREANTEAFF.

The chain is built from TRBV7-6 and TRBJ2-5, with D tentatively TRBD1 (6 bases). Deletions cut 5 bases from V and 5 bases from J, with 18 bases between. Germline-derived CDR1 and CDR2 are SGHVS and FNYEAQ. The CDR3 has 15 amino acids. The CDR3 DNA sequence: TGTGCCAGCAGCGCAAACAGGGAAATGAGGGAGACCCAGTACTTC. Its translation: CASSANREMRETQYF. The whole variable domain, filled in from reference TRBV7-6 and TRBJ2-5, reads GAGVSQSPRYKVTKRGQDVALRCDPISGHVSLYWYRQALGQGPEFLTYFNYEAQQDKSGLPNDRFSAERPEGSISTLTIQRTEQRDSAMYRCASSANREMRETQYFGPGTRLLVL.

This clone was seen a few times. This sequence joins TRBV19 and TRBJ2-1; D remains ambiguous. Germline loops: CDR1 LNHDA, CDR2 SQIVND (reference sequence). With 3 bases removed from V and 0 bases from J, the gap between germline ends came to 12 bases. The CDR3 has 16 residues. CDR3 coding DNA: TGTGCCAGTAGTATCCAAGGGCGGAGCTCCTACAATGAGCAGTTCTTC. Translated, it gives CASSIQGRSSYNEQFF. The full variable domain, rest sourced from reference TRBV19 and TRBJ2-1, is DGGITQSPKYLFRKEGQNVTLSCEQNLNHDAMYWYRQDPGQGLRLIYYSQIVNDFQKGDIAEGYSVSREKKESFPLTVTSAQKNPTAFYLCASSIQGRSSYNEQFFGPGTRLTVL.

The sample holds a few counts of this clone. The V call is TRBV5-4, the J call TRBJ2-3; either TRBD1 or TRBD2 may supply D (6 bases each). V lost 4 bases and J lost 1, with 16 bases in between. Germline V gene sequence: CDR1 SGHNT, CDR2 YYREEE (reference sequence). CDR3 size: 16 residues. This CDR3 is CASSPGAGLGTDTQYF. The CDR3 nucleotides are TGTGCCAGCAGCCCGGGGGCGGGATTGGGCACAGATACGCAGTATTTT.

The chain recombines TRBV21-1 with TRBJ2-2; the listed D gene, TRBD1, was not tested against the DNA. TRBV21-1 is termed a pseudogene. The CDR3 is 15 residues long. The chain's CDR3 is CASSKGQGAGGELFF. In DNA, the CDR3 is TGTGCCAGCAGCAAAGGACAGGGGGCGGGCGGGGAGCTGTTTTTT.

This clone was counted ten times or more. The chain combines TRBV4-1 with TRBJ2-7; D uncertain. Germline assignment: CDR1 MGHRA and CDR2 YSYEKL. Trimming took off 6 bases at V and 4 bases at J, with 16 bases between the two ends. The CDR3 is 14 amino acids. DNA for the CDR3: TGCGCCAGCAGTAAGGCCGGCGCCAAGTACGAGCAGTACTTC. Translation gives CASSKAGAKYEQYF.

V is TRBV15 and J is TRBJ2-2; tentatively, D is TRBD1 or TRBD2 (5 bases each). CDR1 and CDR2 from the germline V gene are LNHNV and YYDKDF (reference sequence). The CDR3 loop spans 14 amino acids. Deletions cut 5 bases from V and 3 bases from J, with 10 bases between. The CDR3 sequence: CATSGRGHTGELFF. Here the CDR3 DNA reads TGTGCCACCAGCGGCCGGGGACACACCGGGGAGCTGTTTTTT.

This clone was seen at least ten times. The rearrangement uses TRBV7-2 and TRBJ2-3, with 10 bases identical to TRBD2. V dropped 6 bases and J dropped 0; count of bases not matched to a gene: 6. The CDR3 runs 16 residues. The germline gives CDR1 SGHTA, CDR2 FQGNSA. DNA of the CDR3: TGTGCCAGCAGGCGTAGCGGGGGGTTCAGCACAGATACGCAGTATTTT. This sequence encodes CASRRSGGFSTDTQYF.

There are a few counts of this clone. The chain couples TRBV14 to TRBJ2-5; D uncertain. The CDR3 totals 13 residues. The germline V gene encodes CDR1 SGHDN and CDR2 FVKESK. The germline V and J ends were trimmed by 2 bases and 3 bases, with 7 bases remaining between them. The CDR3 DNA follows: TGTGCCAGCAGCCAATATCAGAAAGAGACCCAGTACTTC. This sequence encodes CASSQYQKETQYF.

DNA of the CDR3: TGTGCCACCAGCCAAAGAGCCTCAGATACGCAGTATTTT. Translated: CATSQRASDTQYF. The rearrangement uses TRBV15 and TRBJ2-3; no clear D. CDR3 length equals 13 residues. The V gene's germline CDR1 is LNHNV and CDR2 YYDKDF (reference sequence). Trimming shortened V by 5 bases and J by 4 bases, and 10 bases separated the two germline ends. The entire variable domain, with the rest obtained from reference TRBV15 and TRBJ2-3, is as follows: DAMVIQNPRYQVTQFGKPVTLSCSQTLNHNVMYWYQQKSSQAPKLLFHYYDKDFNNEADTPDNFQSRRPNTSFCFLDIRSPGLGDTAMYLCATSQRASDTQYFGPGTRLTVL.

This clone was counted a few times. The gene calls are TRBV7-8 and TRBJ2-7; perhaps TRBD2 as D (6 bases). Germline lookup yields CDR1 SGHVS and CDR2 FQNEAQ. V was trimmed by 4 bases and J by 2 bases, leaving 18 bases between them. CDR3 length: 16 amino acids. The DNA for the CDR3 is TGTGCCAGCAGCTCAACCGGGGGTAGATTCGCCTACGAGCAGTACGTC. Its protein product is CASSSTGGRFAYEQYV.